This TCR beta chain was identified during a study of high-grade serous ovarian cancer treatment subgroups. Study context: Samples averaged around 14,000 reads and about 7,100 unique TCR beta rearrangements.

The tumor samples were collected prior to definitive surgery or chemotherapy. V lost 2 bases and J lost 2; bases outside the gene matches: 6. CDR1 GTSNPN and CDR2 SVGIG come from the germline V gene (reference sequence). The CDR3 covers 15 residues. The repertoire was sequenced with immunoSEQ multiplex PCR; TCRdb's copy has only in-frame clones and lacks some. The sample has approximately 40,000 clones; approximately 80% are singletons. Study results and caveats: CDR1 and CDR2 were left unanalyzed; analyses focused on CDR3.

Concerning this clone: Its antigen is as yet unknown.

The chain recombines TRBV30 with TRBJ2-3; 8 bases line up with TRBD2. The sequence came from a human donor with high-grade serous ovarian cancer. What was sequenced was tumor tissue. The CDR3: CAWSLGGRFTDTQYF. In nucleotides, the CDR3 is TGTGCCTGGAGTCTCGGCGGGAGGTTCACAGATACGCAGTATTTT.